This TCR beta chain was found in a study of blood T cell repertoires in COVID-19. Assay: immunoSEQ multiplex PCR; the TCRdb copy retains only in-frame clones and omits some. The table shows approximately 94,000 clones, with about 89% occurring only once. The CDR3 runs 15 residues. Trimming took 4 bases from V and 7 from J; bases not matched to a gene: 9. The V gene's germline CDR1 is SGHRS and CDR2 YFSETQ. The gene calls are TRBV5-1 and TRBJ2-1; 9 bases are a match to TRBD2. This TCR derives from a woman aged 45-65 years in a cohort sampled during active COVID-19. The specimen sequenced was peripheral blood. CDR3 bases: TGCGCCAGCAGCGGAAGGACTAGCGTAGGGAATGAGCAGTTCTTC. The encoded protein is CASSGRTSVGNEQFF.